These 3 T cell receptor beta chains originate from one sample sequenced in a study of control samples from healthy donors and cancer patients. Profiled with immunoSEQ multiplex PCR; TCRdb holds only in-frame clones, not every one. The profile shows some 79,000 clones, over 75% of them singletons. Sequenced input: blood. The receptors originated from a man aged 50 to 60 in good health.

This chain links TRBV9 with TRBJ2-2; 7 nucleotides align to TRBD1. Germline lookup yields CDR1 SGDLS and CDR2 YYNGEE. The junction had 6 bases not matched to a gene; V was cut back by 3 bases and J by 4 bases. The CDR3 length is 15 residues. The CDR3 region has the DNA TGTGCCAGCAGCGCCCAACAGGGGACCACCGGGGAGCTGTTTTTT. Amino acid sequence: CASSAQQGTTGELFF. The variable domain in full, completed from reference TRBV9 and TRBJ2-2, reads DSGVTQTPKHLITATGQRVTLRCSPRSGDLSVYWYQQSLDQGLQFLIQYYNGEERAKGNILERFSAQQFPDLHSELNLSSLELGDSALYFCASSAQQGTTGELFFGEGSRLTVL.

The chain employs TRBV13 and TRBJ2-1, with TRBD2 matching 10 bases. The CDR3 has 13 amino acids. CDR1 and CDR2 from the germline V gene are PRHDT and FYEKMQ (reference sequence). Losses at the gene ends were 11 bases for V and 2 bases for J; bases not matched to a gene: 3. As DNA, the CDR3 is TGTGCCCACAGCGGGGGGGCCTACAATGAGCAGTTCTTC. Its protein product is CAHSGGAYNEQFF.

The gene calls are TRBV7-6 and TRBJ2-7; tentatively, D is TRBD1 (6 bases). The V gene lost 2 bases and the J gene lost 3 bases, with 14 bases spanning the gap. The CDR3 loop spans 15 amino acids. CDR1 is SGHVS, CDR2 FNYEAQ, per germline. For the CDR3, the DNA is TGTGCCAGCAGCTTATCTTATGGCAGGGGCTACGAGCAGTACTTC. Protein product: CASSLSYGRGYEQYF.